The subject of this entry is one T cell receptor (beta chain). Its antigen is not identified. With 2 bases clipped from V and 9 bases from J, the junction kept 8 bases outside the gene matches. The CDR3 totals 15 residues. Germline CDR1 reads DFQATT; CDR2 reads SNEGSKA (reference sequence). Isolated PBMCs totaled at least 6.5 million in each sample. Primers used in a second PCR of about 6 to 11 cycles were a sample-barcoded 5' primer and a J-beta primer mix. Via MiXCR, TCRdb re-called the 5' RACE reads, giving one row per CDR3 protein. Of about 1.7 million distinct CDR3 sequences in the sample, about 28% are singletons; the top ten hold about 8%. The data stem from a study of blood T cells in healthy people across ages. Study-level results: TCR beta diversity correlated strongly with naive T cell percentage.

The specimen sequenced was blood. This TCR came from a woman aged 25-40 years in good health. V and J are TRBV20-1 and TRBJ1-6; TRBD1 agrees at 9 bases. CDR3: CSARRDREDSSPLHF. The CDR3 nucleotides are TGCAGTGCTAGACGGGACAGGGAAGATAGTTCACCCCTCCACTTT.